This TCR beta chain was captured by sequencing in a study of T cells expressing NK-cell markers. About the study: According to the study, TCR beta repertoires originated from sorted CD3+CD56+NKG2C+, CD3+CD56+NKG2C- and CD3+CD56-NKG2C+ T cells. Sequenced donors, eight in total, included seven who were HCMV-seropositive and one who was seronegative.

Findings of the study overall: In roughly six donors, dominant NKG2C+ clonotypes were roughly 1.0-7.5% of CD8+ T cells.

As for this clonotype: Its target is not known.

Template switching by 5'RACE with UMIs generated the TCR beta cDNA. TCRdb re-analyzed the 5' RACE reads; it lists each CDR3 protein once, without DNA. Its table lists 300,000 to 500,000 distinct CDR3 sequences. CDR3 length equals 16 residues. The TCR originated in a woman in her 50s in good health. Source material: blood T cells: a sorted CD56 or NKG2C T cell subset, CD4+ or CD8+ T cells, or bulk PBMC T cells (not recorded which). The chain couples TRBV12-3 or TRBV12-4 to TRBJ2-1. CDR3 sequence: CASSLAHLDAYNEQFF.